This TCR beta chain was observed in a study of Ad26.COV2.S vaccination and SARS-CoV-2 variants. On the study more broadly: The vaccine Ad26.COV2.S was put into the muscle once, or twice with 56 days between. Study results and limitations: Assessments of TCR breadth and depth may have underestimated the total T cell responses.

Regarding treatment: approximately 18 received Ad26.COV2.S at low or high dose, single or two shots; 5 received placebo; per-sample allocation not given. At day 63 after the first vaccine or placebo injection, samples were drawn. A Boston donor was an adult aged 18-55 years. About this clone: What it binds is unknown.

The CDR3 has 16 amino acids. CDR1 is LNHNV and CDR2 is YYDKDF in the germline V gene (reference sequence). Losses at the gene ends were 5 bases for V and 1 base for J; bases not matched to a gene: 8. Only in-frame clones appear in the TCRdb table, and some are missing; sequencing was by immunoSEQ multiplex PCR. This sample has about 350,000 clones; roughly 84% occur once, and the top ten carry roughly 3.5%. This TCR was recovered from a person aged 18 to 65 who received the Ad26.COV2.S COVID-19 vaccine or a placebo. The chain has TRBV15 and TRBJ2-3; TRBD1 matches 8 bases. The sequencing here drew on peripheral blood, taken in a trial of Ad26.COV2.S vaccine versus placebo. The CDR3 protein is CATSPWTGKGTDTQYF. For the CDR3, the DNA is TGTGCCACCAGCCCTTGGACAGGGAAAGGCACAGATACGCAGTATTTT.